This T cell receptor (beta chain) emerged from a study of radiotherapy plus CTLA-4 blockade in lung cancer. Across the study: More than 15% of enrolled patients responded objectively, and more than 30% had disease control. Whole-study findings and limits: Clones of tumor-derived TCRs expanded in blood after radiotherapy plus ipilimumab.

This clone has only one observation. What it binds is unknown. CTLA-4 blockade with ipilimumab, together with focal radiation, was given to patients with chemo-refractory metastatic non-small-cell lung cancer. V was clipped by 3 bases and J by 0 bases, with 11 bases between them. The CDR3 length is 15 residues. Germline loops: CDR1 LGHNA, CDR2 YSLEER. Measured with immunoSEQ multiplex PCR; TCRdb has only the in-frame clones, and not every one. Here the sample spans around 82,000 clones, about 88% being singletons. This sequence was found in a human donor with non-small cell lung cancer that progressed on radiotherapy plus ipilimumab. The material sequenced was peripheral blood, taken from a patient treated with radiotherapy plus ipilimumab. The chain joins TRBV4-3 to TRBJ1-2; possible D gene TRBD1, 5 bases. The CDR3 region is CASSHRGGTNYGYTF. CDR3 nucleotide sequence: TGCGCCAGCAGCCATAGGGGCGGAACTAACTATGGCTACACCTTC.